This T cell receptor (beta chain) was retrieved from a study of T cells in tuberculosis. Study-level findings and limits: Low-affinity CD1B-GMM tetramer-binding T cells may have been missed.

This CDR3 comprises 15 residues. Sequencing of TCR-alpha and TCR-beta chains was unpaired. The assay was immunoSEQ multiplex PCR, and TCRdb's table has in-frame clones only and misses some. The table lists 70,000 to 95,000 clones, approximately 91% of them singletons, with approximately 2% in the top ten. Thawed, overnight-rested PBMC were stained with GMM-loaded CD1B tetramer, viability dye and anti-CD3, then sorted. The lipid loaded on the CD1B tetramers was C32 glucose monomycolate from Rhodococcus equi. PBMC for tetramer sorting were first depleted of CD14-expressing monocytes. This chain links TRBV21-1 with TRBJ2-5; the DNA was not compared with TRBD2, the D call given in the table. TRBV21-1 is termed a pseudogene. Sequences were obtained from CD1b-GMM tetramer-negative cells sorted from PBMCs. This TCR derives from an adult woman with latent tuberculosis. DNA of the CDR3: TGTGCCAGCAGCACGCCGGGGGTTCCACAAGAGACCCAGTACTTC. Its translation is CASSTPGVPQETQYF.